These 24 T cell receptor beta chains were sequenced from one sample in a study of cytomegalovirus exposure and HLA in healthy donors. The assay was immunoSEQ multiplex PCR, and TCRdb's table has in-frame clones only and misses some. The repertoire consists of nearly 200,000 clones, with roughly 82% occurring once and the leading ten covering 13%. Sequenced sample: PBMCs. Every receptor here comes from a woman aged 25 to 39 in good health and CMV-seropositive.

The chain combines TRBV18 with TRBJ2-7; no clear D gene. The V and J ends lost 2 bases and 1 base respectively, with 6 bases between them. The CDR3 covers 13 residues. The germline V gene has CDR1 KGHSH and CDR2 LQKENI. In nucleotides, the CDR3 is TGTGCCAGCTCACCAGCGCCTTCCTACGAGCAGTACTTC. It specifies CASSPAPSYEQYF.

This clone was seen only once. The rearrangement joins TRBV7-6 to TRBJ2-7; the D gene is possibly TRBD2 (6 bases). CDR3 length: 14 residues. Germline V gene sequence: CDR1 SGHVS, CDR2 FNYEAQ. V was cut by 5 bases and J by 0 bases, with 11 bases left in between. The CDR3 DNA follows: TGTGCCAGCAGCCCCCGGAGGGCCTCCTACGAGCAGTACTTC. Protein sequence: CASSPRRASYEQYF.

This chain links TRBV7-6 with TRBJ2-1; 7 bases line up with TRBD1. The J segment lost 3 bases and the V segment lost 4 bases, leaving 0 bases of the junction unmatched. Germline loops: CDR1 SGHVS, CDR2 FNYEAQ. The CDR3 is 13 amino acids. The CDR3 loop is CASSWTGYNEQFF. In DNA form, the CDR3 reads TGTGCCAGCAGCTGGACAGGCTACAATGAGCAGTTCTTC.

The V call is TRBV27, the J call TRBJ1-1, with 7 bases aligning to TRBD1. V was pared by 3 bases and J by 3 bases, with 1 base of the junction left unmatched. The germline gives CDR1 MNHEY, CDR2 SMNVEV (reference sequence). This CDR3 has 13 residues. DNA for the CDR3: TGTGCCAGCAGTTTGGGACAGTACACTGAAGCTTTCTTT. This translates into CASSLGQYTEAFF.

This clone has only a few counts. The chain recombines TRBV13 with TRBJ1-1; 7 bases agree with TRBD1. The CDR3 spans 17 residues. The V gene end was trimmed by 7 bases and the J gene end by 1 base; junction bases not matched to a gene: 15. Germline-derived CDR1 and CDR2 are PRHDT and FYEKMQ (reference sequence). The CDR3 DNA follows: TGTGCCAGCACCAAACCGGTCAAGGGACAGTGGAACACTGAAGCTTTCTTT. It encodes CASTKPVKGQWNTEAFF.

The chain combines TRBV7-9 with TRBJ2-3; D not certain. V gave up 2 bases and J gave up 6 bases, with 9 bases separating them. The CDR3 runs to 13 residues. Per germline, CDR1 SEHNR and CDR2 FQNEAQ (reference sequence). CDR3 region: CASSLLQADTQYF. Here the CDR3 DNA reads TGTGCCAGCAGCTTACTTCAGGCGGATACGCAGTATTTT.

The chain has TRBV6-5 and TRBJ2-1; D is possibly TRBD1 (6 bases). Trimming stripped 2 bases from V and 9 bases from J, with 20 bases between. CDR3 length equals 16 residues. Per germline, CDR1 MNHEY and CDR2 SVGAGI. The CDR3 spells CASSYPPRGEGGEQFF. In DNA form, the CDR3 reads TGTGCCAGCAGTTACCCGCCAAGAGGCGAAGGGGGTGAGCAGTTCTTC.

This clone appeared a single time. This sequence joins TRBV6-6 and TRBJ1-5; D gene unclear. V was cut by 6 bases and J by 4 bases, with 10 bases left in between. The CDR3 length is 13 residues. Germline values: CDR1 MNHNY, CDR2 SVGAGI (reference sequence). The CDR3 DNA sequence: TGTGCCAGCAGGAACCCCGGGAATCAGCCCCAGCATTTT. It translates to CASRNPGNQPQHF.

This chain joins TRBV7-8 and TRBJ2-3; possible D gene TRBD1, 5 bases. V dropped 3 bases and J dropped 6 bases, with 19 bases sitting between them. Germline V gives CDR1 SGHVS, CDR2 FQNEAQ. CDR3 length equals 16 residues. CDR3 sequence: CASSFYRIPRADTQYF. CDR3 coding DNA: TGTGCCAGCAGCTTCTACAGGATTCCGCGCGCGGATACGCAGTATTTT.

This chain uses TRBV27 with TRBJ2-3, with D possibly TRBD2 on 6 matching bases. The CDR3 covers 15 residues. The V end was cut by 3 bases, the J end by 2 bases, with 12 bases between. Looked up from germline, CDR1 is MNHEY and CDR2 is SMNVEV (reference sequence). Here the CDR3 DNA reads TGTGCCAGCAGTTTCGGCGGGGCCTTCACAGATACGCAGTATTTT. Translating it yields CASSFGGAFTDTQYF.

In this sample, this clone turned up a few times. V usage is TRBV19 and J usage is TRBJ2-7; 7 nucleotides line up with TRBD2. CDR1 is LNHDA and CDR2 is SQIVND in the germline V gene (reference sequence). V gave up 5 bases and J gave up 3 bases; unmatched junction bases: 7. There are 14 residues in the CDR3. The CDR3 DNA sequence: TGTGCCAGTAGTCCCCTGGGCGGGAGCTACGAGCAGTACTTC. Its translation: CASSPLGGSYEQYF.

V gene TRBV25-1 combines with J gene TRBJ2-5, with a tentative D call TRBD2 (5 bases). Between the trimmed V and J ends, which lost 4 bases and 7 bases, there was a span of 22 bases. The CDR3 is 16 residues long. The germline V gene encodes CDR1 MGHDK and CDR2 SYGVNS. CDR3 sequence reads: CASSVYGLPGSGTQYF. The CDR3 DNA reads TGTGCCAGCAGTGTTTACGGGCTACCGGGGAGCGGGACCCAGTACTTC.

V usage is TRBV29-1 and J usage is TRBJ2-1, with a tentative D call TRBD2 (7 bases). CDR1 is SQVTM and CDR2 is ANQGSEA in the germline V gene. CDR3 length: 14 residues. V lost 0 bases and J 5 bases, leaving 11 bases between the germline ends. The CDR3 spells CSVEDWGGNNEQFF. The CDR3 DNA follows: TGCAGCGTTGAAGATTGGGGGGGCAACAATGAGCAGTTCTTC.

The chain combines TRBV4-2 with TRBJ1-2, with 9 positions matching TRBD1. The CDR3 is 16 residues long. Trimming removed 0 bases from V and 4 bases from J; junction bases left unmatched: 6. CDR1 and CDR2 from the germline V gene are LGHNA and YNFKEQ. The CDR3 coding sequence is TGTGCCAGCAGCCAAGAGACAGGGGGACTATTCTATGGCTACACCTTC. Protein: CASSQETGGLFYGYTF.

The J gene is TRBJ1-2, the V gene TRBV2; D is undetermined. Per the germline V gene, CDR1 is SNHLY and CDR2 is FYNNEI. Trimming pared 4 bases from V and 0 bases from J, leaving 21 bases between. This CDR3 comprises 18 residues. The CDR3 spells CASSAHSAAVRTNYGYTF. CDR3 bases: TGTGCCAGCAGTGCTCACTCGGCGGCAGTGAGGACTAACTATGGCTACACCTTC.

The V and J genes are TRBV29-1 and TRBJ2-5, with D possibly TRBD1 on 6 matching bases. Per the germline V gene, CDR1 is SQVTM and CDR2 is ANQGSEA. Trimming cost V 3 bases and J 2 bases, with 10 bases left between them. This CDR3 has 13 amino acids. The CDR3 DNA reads TGCAGCGTTGACAGACAGGTACAAGAGACCCAGTACTTC. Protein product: CSVDRQVQETQYF.

The CDR3 sequence: CASSELAGETQYF. CDR3 in DNA: TGCGCCAGCAGTGAGCTAGCGGGAGAGACCCAGTACTTC. This rearrangement joins TRBV10-2 to TRBJ2-5, with 8 bases lining up with TRBD2. J gave up 4 bases and V 2 bases, and 0 bases lay outside the gene matches. The V gene's germline CDR1 is WSHSY and CDR2 SAAADI. This CDR3 has 13 residues.

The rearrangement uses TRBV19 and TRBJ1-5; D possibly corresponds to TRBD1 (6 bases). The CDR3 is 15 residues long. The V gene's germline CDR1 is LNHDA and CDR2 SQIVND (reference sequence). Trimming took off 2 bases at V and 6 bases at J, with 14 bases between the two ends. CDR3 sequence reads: CASSIPRQAGQPQHF. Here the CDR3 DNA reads TGTGCCAGTAGTATACCGAGACAGGCTGGTCAGCCCCAGCATTTT.

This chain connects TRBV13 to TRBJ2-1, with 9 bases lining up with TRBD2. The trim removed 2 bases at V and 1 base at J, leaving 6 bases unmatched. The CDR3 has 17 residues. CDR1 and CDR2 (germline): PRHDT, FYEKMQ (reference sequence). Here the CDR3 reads CASSLIMREGSYNEQFF. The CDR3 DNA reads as TGTGCCAGCAGCTTAATTATGCGGGAGGGGTCCTACAATGAGCAGTTCTTC.

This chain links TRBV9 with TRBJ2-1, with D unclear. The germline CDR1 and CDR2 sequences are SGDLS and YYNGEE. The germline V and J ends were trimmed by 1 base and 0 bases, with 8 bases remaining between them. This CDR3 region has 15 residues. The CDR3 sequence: CASSVTSSSYNEQFF. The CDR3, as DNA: TGTGCCAGCAGCGTAACCTCGAGCTCCTACAATGAGCAGTTCTTC.

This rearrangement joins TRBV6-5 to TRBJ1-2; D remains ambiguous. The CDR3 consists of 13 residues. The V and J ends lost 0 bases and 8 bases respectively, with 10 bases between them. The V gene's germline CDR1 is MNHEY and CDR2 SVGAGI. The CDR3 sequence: CASSYSEGRGYTF. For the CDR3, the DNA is TGTGCCAGCAGTTACTCGGAGGGTAGGGGCTACACCTTC.

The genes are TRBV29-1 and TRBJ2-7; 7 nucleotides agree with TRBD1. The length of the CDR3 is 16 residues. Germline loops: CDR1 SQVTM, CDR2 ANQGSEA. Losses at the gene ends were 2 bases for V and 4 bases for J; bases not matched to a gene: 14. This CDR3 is CSVEKSSEGAVYEQYF. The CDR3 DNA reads TGCAGCGTTGAAAAAAGTAGTGAGGGGGCGGTTTACGAGCAGTACTTC.

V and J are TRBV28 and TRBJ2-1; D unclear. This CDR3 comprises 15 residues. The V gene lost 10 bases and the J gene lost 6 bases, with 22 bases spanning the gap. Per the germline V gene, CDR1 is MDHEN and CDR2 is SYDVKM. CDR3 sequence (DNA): TGTGCCACCTTTCAATTTCCGCCCTCGGGCAATGAGCAGTTCTTC. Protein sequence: CATFQFPPSGNEQFF.

CDR3 coding DNA: TGCGCCAGCAGCTTAGAGTTGCGGGGAAACTACGAGCAGTACTTC. It translates to CASSLELRGNYEQYF. The V call is TRBV5-1, the J call TRBJ2-7; weak D call: TRBD2 (6 bases). With 2 bases removed from V and 3 bases from J, the gap between germline ends came to 15 bases. CDR1 is SGHRS, CDR2 YFSETQ, per germline. The CDR3 has 15 amino acids.